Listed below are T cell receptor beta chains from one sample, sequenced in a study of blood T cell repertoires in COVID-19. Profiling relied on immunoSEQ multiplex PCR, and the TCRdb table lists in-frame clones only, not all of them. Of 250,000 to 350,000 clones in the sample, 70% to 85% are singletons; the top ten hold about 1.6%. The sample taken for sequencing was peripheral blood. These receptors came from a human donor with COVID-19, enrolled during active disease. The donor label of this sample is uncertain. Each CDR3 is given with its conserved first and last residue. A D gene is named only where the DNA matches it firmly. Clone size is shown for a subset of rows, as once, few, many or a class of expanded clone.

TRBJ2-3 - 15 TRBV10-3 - TGTGCCATCAGTGAGGGGGGGTCGGAGACAGATACGCAGTATTTT CAISEGGSETDTQYF
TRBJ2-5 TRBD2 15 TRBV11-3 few TGTGCCAGCAGCCGTCGGGGACTAGCGGAAGAGACCCAGTACTTC CASSRRGLAEETQYF
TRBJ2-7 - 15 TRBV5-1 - TGCGCCAGCAGCTTGGACGTGGGCCCGCCTTACGAGCAGTACTTC CASSLDVGPPYEQYF
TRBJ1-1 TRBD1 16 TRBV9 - TGTGCCAGCAGCGCAAAGACCGGGACAGGGAACACTGAAGCTTTCTTT CASSAKTGTGNTEAFF
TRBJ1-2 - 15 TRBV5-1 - TGCGCCAGCAACTTTGTGTCGTGGGCCCCAGGAGGCTACACCTTC CASNFVSWAPGGYTF
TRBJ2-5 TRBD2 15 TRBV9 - TGTGCCAGCAGCGTAGCCCTAGCGGGAGGAGAGACCCAGTACTTC CASSVALAGGETQYF
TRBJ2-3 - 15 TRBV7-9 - TGTGCCAGCAGCTTATTGGGGGCCTTGACAGATACGCAGTATTTT CASSLLGALTDTQYF
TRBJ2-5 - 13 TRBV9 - TGTGCCAGCAGCGTAGGAGGCAGAGAGACCCAGTACTTC CASSVGGRETQYF
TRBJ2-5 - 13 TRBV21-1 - TGTGCCAGCCTAGCACAGCCTCAAGAGACCCAGTACTTC CASLAQPQETQYF
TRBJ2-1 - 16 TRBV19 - TGTGCCAGTAGTATGGGTAGCGCGAGCTCCTACAATGAGCAGTTCTTC CASSMGSASSYNEQFF
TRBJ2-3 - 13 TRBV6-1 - TGTGCCAGCAGTGAAACCTGGCTAGATACGCAGTATTTT CASSETWLDTQYF
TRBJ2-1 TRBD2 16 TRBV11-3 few TGTGCCAGCAGCCGAGGGGGACTAGCGGAGTACAATGAGCAGTTCTTC CASSRGGLAEYNEQFF
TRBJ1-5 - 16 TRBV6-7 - TGTGCCAGCGAGGGAGGGTCGGGTTGCGGCAATCAGCCCCAGCATTTT CASEGGSGCGNQPQHF
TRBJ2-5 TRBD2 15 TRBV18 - TGTGCCAGCTCACCTAGCGGGAGAAACGGAGAGACCCAGTACTTC CASSPSGRNGETQYF
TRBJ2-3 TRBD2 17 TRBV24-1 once TGTGCCACCAGTGATCCCAACAGCGGGAGAGTTGTAGATACGCAGTATTTT CATSDPNSGRVVDTQYF
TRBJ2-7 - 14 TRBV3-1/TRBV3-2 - TGTGCCAGCAGCCAAACCAGGGGGGCCTACGAGCAGTACTTC CASSQTRGAYEQYF
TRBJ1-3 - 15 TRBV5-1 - TGCGCCAGCAGCTTGGAGGCAGCGAGCCGAAACACCATATATTTT CASSLEAASRNTIYF
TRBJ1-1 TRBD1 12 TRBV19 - TGTGCCAGTAGTATAAGACAGGGTGAAGCTTTCTTT CASSIRQGEAFF
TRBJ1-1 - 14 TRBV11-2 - TGTGCCAGCAGCTTAGATCCAGGGCTCCCTGAAGCTTTCTTT CASSLDPGLPEAFF
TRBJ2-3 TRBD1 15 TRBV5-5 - TGTGCCAGCAGCTTCGAGGACAGGGACAGAGATACGCAGTATTTT CASSFEDRDRDTQYF
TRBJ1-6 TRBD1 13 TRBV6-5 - TGTGCCAGCAGAAGGACAGGTGGATCACCCCTCCACTTT CASRRTGGSPLHF
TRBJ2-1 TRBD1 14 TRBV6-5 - TGTGCCAGCAGGATCCAGGGGGCATTCAATGAGCAGTTCTTC CASRIQGAFNEQFF
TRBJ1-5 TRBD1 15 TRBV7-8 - TGTGCCAGCAGCTGGCGACAGGGGCACAATCAGCCCCAGCATTTT CASSWRQGHNQPQHF
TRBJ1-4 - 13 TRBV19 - TGTGCCAGTAGTCCCATCGACAGTGGAAAACTGTTTTTT CASSPIDSGKLFF
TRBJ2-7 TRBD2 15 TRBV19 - TGTGCCAGTAGTCTGGTAGCGGGAAAGGAATACGAGCAGTACTTC CASSLVAGKEYEQYF
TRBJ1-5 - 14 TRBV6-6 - TGTGCCAGCACTCCGGACATGGGCAATCAGCCCCAGCATTTT CASTPDMGNQPQHF
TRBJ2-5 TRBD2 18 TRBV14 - TGTGCCAGCAGCCAAGAGTTAGGTCCGGGAGGGCCAAAAGAGACCCAGTACTTC CASSQELGPGGPKETQYF
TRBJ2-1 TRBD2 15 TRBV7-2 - TGTGCCAGCAGCCTTAGCGGGAGGCCGGGGAATGAGCAGTTCTTC CASSLSGRPGNEQFF
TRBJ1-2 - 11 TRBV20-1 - TGCAGTGCTAGGGCAGGGCATGGCTACACCTTC CSARAGHGYTF
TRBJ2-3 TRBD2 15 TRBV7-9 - TGTGCCAGCAGCTTGACTAGCGGTAACACAGATACGCAGTATTTT CASSLTSGNTDTQYF
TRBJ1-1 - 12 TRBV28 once TGTGCCAGCAGTTTGCGACAAATTGAAGCTTTCTTT CASSLRQIEAFF
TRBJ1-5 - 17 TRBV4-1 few TGCGCCAGCAGCCAAGGGAATCGTCGGGGGAGCAATCAGCCCCAGCATTTT CASSQGNRRGSNQPQHF
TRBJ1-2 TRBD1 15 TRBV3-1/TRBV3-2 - TGTGCCAGCACCCGTGGGGACAGGGGGGACTATGGCTACACCTTC CASTRGDRGDYGYTF
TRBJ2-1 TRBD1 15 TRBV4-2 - TGTGCCAGCAGCCAATGGGGACAGGGCCCCAATGAGCAGTTCTTC CASSQWGQGPNEQFF
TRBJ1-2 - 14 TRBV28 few TGTGCCAGCGACCTTAGAGGAGGGGACTATGGCTACACCTTC CASDLRGGDYGYTF
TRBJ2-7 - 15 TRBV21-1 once TGTGCCAGCAGCCGACCTGCGGTTACCTCCTACGAGCAGTACTTC CASSRPAVTSYEQYF
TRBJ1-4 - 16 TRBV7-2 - TGTGCCAGCAGCTTAGACAGCCCGTCAACTAATGAAAAACTGTTTTTT CASSLDSPSTNEKLFF
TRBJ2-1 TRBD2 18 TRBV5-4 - TGTGCCAGCAGCGCCGGGACTAGCGGGGTAATATCCTACAATGAGCAGTTCTTC CASSAGTSGVISYNEQFF
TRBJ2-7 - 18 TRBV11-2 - TGTGCCAGCAGCCCAGGAGTCGGGCAGGGCGTAAGGTCCTACGAGCAGTACTTC CASSPGVGQGVRSYEQYF
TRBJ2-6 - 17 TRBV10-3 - TGTGCCATCAGTGAGGGCGGCCCGAACTCTGGGGCCAACGTCCTGACTTTC CAISEGGPNSGANVLTF